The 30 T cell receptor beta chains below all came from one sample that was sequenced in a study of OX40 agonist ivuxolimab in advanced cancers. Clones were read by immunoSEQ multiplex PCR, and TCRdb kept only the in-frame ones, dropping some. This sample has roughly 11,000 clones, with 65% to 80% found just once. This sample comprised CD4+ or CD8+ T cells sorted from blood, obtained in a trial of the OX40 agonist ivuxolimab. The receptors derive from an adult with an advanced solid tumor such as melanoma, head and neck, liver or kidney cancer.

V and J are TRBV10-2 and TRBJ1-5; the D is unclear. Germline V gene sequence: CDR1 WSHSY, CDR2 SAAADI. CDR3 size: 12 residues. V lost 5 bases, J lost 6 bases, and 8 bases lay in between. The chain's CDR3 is CASSYVGQPQHF. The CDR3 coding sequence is TGCGCCAGCAGTTATGTTGGTCAGCCCCAGCATTTT.

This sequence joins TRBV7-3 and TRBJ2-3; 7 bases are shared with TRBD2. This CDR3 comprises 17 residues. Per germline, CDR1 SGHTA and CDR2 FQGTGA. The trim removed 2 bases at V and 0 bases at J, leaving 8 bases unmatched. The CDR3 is CASSLFPAGPSTDTQYF. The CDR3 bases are TGTGCCAGCAGCTTATTTCCAGCGGGACCAAGCACAGATACGCAGTATTTT.

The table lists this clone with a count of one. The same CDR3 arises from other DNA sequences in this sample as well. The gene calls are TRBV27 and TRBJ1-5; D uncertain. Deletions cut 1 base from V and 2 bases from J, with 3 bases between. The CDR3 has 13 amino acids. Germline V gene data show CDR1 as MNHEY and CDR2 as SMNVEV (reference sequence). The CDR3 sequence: CASSLFGNQPQHF. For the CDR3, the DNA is TGTGCCAGCAGTTTATTTGGCAATCAGCCCCAGCATTTT.

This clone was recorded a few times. The CDR3 loop is CSVEEGAGGEDITDTQYF. CDR3 DNA sequence: TGCAGCGTTGAAGAGGGGGCAGGAGGGGAGGACATCACAGATACGCAGTATTTT. The chain uses TRBV29-1 and TRBJ2-3; either TRBD1 or TRBD2 may fit D (6 bases each). The length of the CDR3 is 18 residues. The germline CDR1 and CDR2 sequences are SQVTM and ANQGSEA. Trimming cost V 0 bases and J 2 bases, with 21 bases left between them.

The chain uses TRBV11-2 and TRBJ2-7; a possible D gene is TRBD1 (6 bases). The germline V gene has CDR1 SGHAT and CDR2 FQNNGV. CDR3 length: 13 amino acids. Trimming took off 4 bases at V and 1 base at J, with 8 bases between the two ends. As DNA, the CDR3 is TGTGCCAGCAGCTACAGGGAATCCTACGAGCAGTACTTC. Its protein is CASSYRESYEQYF.

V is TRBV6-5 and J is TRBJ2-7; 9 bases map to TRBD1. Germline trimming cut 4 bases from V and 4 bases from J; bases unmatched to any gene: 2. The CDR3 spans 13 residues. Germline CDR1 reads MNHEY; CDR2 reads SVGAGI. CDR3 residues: CASSWGQGYEQYF. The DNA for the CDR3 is TGTGCCAGCAGTTGGGGACAGGGTTACGAGCAGTACTTC.

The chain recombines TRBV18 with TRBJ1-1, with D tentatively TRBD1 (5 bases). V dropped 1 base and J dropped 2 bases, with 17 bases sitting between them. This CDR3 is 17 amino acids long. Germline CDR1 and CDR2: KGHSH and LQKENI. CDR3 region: CASSPRDSVKPNTEAFF. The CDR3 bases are TGTGCCAGCTCACCACGTGACAGCGTAAAGCCCAACACTGAAGCTTTCTTT.

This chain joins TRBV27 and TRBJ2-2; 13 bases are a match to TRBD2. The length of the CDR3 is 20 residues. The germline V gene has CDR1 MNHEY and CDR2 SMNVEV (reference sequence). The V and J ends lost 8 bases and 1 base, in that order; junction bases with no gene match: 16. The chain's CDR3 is CASRPSTGLAGPVNTGELFF. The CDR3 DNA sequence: TGTGCCAGCCGCCCCTCCACGGGACTAGCGGGACCCGTGAACACCGGGGAGCTGTTTTTT.

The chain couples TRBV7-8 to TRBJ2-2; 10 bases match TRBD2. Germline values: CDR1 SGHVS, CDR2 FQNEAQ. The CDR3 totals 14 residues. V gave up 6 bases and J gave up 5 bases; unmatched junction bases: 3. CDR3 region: CASSTTSGTGELFF. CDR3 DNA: TGTGCCAGCAGTACGACTAGCGGGACCGGGGAGCTGTTTTTT.

CDR3 loop: CASSLLRGSSYNEQFF. CDR3 in DNA: TGTGCCAGCAGCTTACTACGTGGGAGTTCCTACAATGAGCAGTTCTTC. The genes are TRBV7-9 and TRBJ2-1; TRBD2 might be the D (5 bases). Germline V gives CDR1 SEHNR, CDR2 FQNEAQ (reference sequence). Trimming cost V 2 bases and J 1 base, with 12 bases left between them. This CDR3 has 16 amino acids.

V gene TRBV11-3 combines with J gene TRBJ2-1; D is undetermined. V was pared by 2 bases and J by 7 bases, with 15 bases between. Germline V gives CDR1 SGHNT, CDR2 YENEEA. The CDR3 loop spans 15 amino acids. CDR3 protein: CASSLPDAQVNEQFF. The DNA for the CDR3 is TGTGCCAGCAGCTTACCGGACGCTCAGGTGAATGAGCAGTTCTTC.

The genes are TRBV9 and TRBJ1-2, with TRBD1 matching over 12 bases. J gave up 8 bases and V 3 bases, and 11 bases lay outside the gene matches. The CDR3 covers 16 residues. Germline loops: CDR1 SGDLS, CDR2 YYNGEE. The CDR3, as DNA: TGTGCCAGCAGCGGCCGGACCGGGACAGGGGGCCGGGGCTACACCTTC. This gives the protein CASSGRTGTGGRGYTF.

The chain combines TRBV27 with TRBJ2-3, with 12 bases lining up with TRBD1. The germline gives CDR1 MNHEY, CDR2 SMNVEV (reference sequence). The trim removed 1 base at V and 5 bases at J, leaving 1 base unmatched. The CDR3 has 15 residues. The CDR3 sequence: CASSLWDRGLDTQYF. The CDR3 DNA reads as TGTGCCAGCAGTTTATGGGACAGGGGGCTAGATACGCAGTATTTT.

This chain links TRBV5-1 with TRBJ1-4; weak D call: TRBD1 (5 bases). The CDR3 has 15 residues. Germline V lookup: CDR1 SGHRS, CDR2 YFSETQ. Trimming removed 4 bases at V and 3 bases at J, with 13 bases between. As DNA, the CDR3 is TGCGCCAGCAGCCCCAGAGGGGAGGCTAATGAAAAACTGTTTTTT. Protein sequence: CASSPRGEANEKLFF.

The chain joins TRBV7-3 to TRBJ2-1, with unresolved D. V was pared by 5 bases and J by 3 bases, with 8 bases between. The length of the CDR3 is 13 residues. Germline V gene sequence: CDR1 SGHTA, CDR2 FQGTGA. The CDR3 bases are TGTGCCAGCAGCCTTGACAACTACAATGAGCAGTTCTTC. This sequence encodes CASSLDNYNEQFF.

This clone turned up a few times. In DNA form, the CDR3 reads TGTGCCAGCAACGGAGACACAGATACGCAGTATTTT. The encoded protein is CASNGDTDTQYF. The rearrangement joins TRBV28 to TRBJ2-3; D gene ambiguous. Germline CDR1 reads MDHEN; CDR2 reads SYDVKM. This CDR3 is built from 12 residues. V was pared by 7 bases and J by 2 bases, with 7 bases between.

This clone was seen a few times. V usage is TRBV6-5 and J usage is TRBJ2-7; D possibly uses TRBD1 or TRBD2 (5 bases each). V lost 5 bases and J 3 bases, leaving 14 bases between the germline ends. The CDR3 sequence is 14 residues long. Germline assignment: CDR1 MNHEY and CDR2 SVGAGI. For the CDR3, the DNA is TGTGCCAGCAGTGAGGCCGGGACCGACTACGAGCAGTACTTC. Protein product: CASSEAGTDYEQYF.

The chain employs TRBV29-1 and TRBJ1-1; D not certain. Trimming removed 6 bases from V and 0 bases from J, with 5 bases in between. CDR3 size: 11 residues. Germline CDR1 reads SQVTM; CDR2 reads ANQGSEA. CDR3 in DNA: TGCAGCGTGTGGGTGAACACTGAAGCTTTCTTT. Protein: CSVWVNTEAFF.

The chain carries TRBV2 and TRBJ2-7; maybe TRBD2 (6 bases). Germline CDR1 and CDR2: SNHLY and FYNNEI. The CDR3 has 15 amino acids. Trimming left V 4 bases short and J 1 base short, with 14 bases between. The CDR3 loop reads CASSVLADGSYEQYF. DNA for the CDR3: TGTGCCAGCAGTGTTTTAGCGGATGGGTCCTACGAGCAGTACTTC.

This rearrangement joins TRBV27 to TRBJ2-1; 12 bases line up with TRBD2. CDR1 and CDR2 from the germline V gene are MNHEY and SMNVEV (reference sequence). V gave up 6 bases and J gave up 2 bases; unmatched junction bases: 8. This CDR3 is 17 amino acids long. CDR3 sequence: CASSSEASGRAYNEQFF. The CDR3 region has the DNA TGTGCCAGCAGCTCAGAGGCTAGCGGGAGGGCCTACAATGAGCAGTTCTTC.

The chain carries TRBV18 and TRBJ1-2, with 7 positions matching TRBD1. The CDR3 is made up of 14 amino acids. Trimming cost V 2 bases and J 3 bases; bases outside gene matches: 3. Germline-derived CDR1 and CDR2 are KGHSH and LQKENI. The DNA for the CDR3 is TGTGCCAGCTCACCAGGGACAGAGTACTATGGCTACACCTTC. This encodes CASSPGTEYYGYTF. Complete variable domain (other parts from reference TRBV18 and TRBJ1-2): NAGVMQNPRHLVRRRGQEARLRCSPMKGHSHVYWYRQLPEEGLKFMVYLQKENIIDESGMPKERFSAEFPKEGPSILRIQQVVRGDSAAYFCASSPGTEYYGYTFGSGTRLTVV.

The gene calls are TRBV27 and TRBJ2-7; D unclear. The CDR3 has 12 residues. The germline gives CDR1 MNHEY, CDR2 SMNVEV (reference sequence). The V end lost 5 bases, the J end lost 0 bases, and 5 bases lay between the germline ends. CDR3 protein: CASSKSSYEQYF. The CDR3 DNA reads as TGTGCCAGCAGTAAGAGCTCCTACGAGCAGTACTTC.

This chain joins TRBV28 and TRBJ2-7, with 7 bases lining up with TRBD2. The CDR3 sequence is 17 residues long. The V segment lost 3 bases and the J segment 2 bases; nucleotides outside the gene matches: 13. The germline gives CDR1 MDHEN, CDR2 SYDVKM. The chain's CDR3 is CASSFRGAERGAYEQYF. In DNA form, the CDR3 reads TGTGCCAGCAGTTTCCGGGGTGCTGAGCGGGGCGCCTACGAGCAGTACTTC.

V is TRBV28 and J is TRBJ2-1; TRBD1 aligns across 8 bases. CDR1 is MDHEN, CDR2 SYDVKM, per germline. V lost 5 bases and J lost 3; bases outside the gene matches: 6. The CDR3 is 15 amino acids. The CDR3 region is CASSQGQALYNEQFF. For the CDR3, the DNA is TGTGCCAGCAGTCAGGGACAGGCGCTCTACAATGAGCAGTTCTTC. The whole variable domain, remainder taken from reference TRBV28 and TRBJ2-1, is DVKVTQSSRYLVKRTGEKVFLECVQDMDHENMFWYRQDPGLGLRLIYFSYDVKMKEKGDIPEGYSVSREKKERFSLILESASTNQTSMYLCASSQGQALYNEQFFGPGTRLTVL.

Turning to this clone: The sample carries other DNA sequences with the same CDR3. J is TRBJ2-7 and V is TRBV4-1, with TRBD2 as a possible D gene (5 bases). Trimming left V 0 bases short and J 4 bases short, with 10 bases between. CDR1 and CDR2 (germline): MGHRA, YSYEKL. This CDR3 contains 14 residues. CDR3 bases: TGCGCCAGCAGCCAAGAGGAAGGGAGTTACGAGCAGTACTTC. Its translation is CASSQEEGSYEQYF.

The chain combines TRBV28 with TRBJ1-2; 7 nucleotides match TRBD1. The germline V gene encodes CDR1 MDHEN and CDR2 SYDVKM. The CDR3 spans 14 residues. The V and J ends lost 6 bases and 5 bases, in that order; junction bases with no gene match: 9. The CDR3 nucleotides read TGTGCCAGCAGAGGGGACAGATCGGGGTATGGCTACACCTTC. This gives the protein CASRGDRSGYGYTF.

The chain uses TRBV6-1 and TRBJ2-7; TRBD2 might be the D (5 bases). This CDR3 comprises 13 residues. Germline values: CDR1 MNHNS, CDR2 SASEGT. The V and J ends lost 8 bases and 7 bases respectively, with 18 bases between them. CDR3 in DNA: TGTGCCAGCTTCGGGAAGACGGCGAGGGAGCAGTACTTC. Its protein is CASFGKTAREQYF.

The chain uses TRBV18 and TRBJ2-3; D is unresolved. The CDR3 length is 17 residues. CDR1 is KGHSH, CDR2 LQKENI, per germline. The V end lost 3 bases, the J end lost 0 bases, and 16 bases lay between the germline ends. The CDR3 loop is CASSPFPLTVSTDTQYF. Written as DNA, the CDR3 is TGTGCCAGCTCACCCTTTCCCCTGACGGTTAGCACAGATACGCAGTATTTT.

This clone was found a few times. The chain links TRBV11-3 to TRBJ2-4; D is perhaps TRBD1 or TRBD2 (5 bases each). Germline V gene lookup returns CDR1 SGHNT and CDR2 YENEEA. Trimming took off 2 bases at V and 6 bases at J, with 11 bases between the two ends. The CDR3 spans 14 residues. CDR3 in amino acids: CASSLLWDLNIQYF. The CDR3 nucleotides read TGTGCCAGCAGCTTATTATGGGACCTAAACATTCAGTACTTC.

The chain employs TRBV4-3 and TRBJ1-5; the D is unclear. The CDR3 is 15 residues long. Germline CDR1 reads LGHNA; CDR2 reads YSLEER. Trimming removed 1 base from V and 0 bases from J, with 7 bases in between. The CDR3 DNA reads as TGCGCCAGCAGCCAAGGGCTTAATAGCAATCAGCCCCAGCATTTT. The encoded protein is CASSQGLNSNQPQHF.